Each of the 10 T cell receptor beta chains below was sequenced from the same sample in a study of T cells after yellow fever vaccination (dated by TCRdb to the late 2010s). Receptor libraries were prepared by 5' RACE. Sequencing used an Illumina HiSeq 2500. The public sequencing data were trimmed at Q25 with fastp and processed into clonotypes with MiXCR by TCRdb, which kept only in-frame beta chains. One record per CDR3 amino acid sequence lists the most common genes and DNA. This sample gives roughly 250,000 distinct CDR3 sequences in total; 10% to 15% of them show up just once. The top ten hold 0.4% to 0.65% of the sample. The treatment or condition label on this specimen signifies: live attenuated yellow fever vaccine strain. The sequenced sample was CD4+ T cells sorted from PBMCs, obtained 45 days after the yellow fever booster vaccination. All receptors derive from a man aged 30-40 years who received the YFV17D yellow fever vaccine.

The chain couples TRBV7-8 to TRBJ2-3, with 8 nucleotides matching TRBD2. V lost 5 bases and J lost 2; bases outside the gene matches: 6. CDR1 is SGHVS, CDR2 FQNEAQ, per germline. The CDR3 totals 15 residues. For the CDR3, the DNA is TGTGCCAGCAGCGACACTAGCGGAAACACAGATACGCAGTATTTT. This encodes CASSDTSGNTDTQYF.

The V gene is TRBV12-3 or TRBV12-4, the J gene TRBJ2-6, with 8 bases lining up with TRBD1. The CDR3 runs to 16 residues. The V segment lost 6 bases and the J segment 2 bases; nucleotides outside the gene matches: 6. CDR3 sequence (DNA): TGTGCCAGCAGCTCGTGGACAGGGACTGGGGCCAACGTCCTGACTTTC. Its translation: CASSSWTGTGANVLTF.

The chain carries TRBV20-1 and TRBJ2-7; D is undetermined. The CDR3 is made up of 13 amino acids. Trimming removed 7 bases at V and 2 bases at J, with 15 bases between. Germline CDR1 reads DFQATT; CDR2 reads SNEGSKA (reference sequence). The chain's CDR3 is CSGRVPVTYEQYF. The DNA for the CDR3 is TGCAGTGGACGGGTGCCAGTAACCTACGAGCAGTACTTC.

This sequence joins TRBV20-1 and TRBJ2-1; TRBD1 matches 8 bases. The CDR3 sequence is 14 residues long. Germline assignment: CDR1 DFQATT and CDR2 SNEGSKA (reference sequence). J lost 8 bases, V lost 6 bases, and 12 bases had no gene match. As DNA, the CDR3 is TGCAGTGCCGCGACAGGGGTTCCTAGGTATGAGCAGTTCTTC. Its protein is CSAATGVPRYEQFF.

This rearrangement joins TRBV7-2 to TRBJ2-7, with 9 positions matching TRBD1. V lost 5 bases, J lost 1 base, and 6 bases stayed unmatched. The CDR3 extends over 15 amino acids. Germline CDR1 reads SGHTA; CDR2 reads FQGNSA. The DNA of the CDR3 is TGTGCCAGCAGCGGATCCGGGACAGGGTCCTACGAGCAGTACTTC. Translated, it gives CASSGSGTGSYEQYF.

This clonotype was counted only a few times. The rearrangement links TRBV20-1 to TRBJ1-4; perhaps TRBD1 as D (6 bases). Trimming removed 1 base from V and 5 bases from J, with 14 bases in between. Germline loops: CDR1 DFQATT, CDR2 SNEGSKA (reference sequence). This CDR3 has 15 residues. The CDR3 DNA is TGCAGTGCTAGAGTCCACGGGCAGGGGAATGAAAAACTGTTTTTT. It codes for CSARVHGQGNEKLFF.

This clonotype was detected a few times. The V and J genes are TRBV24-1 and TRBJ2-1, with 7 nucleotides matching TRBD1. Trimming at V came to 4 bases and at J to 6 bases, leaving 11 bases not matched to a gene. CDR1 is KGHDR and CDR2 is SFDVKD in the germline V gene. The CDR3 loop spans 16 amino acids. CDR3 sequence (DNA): TGTGCCACCAGTGACACTGGGACAGCGAGGACCAATGAGCAGTTCTTC. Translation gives CATSDTGTARTNEQFF.

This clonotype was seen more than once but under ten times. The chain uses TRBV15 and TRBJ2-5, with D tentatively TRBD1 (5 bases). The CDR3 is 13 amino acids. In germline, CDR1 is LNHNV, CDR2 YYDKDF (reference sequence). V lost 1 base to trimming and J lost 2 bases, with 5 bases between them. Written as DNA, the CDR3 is TGTGCCACCAGCAGAGGACAGCAAGAGACCCAGTACTTC. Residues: CATSRGQQETQYF.

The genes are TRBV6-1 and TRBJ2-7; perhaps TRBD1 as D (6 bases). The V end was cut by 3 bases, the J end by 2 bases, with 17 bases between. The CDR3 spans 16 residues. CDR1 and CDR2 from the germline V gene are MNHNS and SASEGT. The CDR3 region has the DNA TGTGCCAGCAGTGATTCTATGCAGGGGTGGACCTACGAGCAGTACTTC. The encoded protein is CASSDSMQGWTYEQYF.

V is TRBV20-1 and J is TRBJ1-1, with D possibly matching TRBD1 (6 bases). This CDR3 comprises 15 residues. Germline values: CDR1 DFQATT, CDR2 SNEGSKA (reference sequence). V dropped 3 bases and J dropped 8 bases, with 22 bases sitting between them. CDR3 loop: CSASSGGPTLREAFF. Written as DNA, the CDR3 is TGCAGTGCTAGCTCGGGGGGCCCTACACTCCGGGAAGCTTTCTTT.